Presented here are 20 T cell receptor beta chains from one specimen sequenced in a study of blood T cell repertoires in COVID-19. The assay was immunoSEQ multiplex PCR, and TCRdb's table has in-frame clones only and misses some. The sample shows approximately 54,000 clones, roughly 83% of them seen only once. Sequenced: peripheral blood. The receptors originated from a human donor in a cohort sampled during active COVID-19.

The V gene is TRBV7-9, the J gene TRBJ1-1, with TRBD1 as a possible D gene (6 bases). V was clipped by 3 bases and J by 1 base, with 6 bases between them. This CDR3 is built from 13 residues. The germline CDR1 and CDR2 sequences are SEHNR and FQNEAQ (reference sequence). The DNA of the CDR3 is TGTGCCAGCAGCTTGGGGGCGAACACTGAAGCTTTCTTT. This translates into CASSLGANTEAFF.

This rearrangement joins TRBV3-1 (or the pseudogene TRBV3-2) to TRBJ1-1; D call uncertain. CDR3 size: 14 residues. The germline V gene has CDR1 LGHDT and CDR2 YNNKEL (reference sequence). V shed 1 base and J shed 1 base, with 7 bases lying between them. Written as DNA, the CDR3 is TGTGCCAGCAGCCAAGTCCGAGCGAACACTGAAGCTTTCTTT. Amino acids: CASSQVRANTEAFF.

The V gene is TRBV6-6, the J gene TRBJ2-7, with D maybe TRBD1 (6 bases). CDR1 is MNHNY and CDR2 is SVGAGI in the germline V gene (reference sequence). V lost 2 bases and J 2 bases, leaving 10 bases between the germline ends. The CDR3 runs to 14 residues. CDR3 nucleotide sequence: TGTGCCAGCAGTTACGGCCAGGGGACCTACGAGCAGTACTTC. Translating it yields CASSYGQGTYEQYF.

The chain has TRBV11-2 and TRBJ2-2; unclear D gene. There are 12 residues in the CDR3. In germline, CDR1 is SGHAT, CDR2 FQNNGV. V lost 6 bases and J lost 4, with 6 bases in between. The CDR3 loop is CASSFSTGELFF. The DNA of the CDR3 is TGTGCCAGCAGTTTCAGCACCGGGGAGCTGTTTTTT.

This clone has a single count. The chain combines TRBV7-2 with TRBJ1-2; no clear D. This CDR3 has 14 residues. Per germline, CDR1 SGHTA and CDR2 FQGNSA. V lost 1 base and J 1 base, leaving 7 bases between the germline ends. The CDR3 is CASSLGAHNYGYTF. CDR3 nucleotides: TGTGCCAGCAGCTTAGGAGCGCATAACTATGGCTACACCTTC. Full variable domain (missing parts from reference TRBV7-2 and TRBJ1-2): GAGVSQSPSNKVTEKGKDVELRCDPISGHTALYWYRQSLGQGLEFLIYFQGNSAPDKSGLPSDRFSAERTGGSVSTLTIQRTQQEDSAVYLCASSLGAHNYGYTFGSGTRLTVV.

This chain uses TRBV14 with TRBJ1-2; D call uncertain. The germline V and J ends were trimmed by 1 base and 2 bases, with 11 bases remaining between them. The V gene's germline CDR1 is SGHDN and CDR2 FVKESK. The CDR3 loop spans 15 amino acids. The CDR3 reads CASSQAPRPNYGYTF. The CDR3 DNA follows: TGTGCCAGCAGCCAAGCGCCCAGGCCCAACTATGGCTACACCTTC.

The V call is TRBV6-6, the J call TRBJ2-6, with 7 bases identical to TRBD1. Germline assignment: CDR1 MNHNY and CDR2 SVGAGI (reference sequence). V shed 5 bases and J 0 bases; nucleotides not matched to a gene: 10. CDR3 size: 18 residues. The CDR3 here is CASSHQGGLSSGANVLTF. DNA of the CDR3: TGTGCCAGCAGTCACCAAGGGGGCCTGAGCTCTGGGGCCAACGTCCTGACTTTC.

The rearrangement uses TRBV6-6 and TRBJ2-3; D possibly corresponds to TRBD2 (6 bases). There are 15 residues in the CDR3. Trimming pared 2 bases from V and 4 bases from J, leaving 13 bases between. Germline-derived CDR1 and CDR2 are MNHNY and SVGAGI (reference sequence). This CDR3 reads CASSYAATSADTQYF. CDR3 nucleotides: TGTGCCAGCAGTTACGCGGCGACTAGTGCAGATACGCAGTATTTT.

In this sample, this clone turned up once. The CDR3 bases are TGTGCCTGGGAGACAGGGGGCAACACCATATATTTT. It is translated as CAWETGGNTIYF. The V gene is TRBV30, the J gene TRBJ1-3; TRBD1 aligns across 10 bases. With 5 bases clipped from V and 7 bases from J, the junction kept 2 bases outside the gene matches. CDR3 length: 12 amino acids. Germline V lookup: CDR1 GTSNPN, CDR2 SVGIG (reference sequence).

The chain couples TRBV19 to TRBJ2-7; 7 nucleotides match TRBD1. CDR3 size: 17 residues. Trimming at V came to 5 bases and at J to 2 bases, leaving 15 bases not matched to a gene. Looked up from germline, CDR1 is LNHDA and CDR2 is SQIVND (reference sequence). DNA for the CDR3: TGTGCCAGTAGTGCCCGGGACAGCTACTCCAGGGCCTACGAGCAGTACTTC. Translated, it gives CASSARDSYSRAYEQYF.

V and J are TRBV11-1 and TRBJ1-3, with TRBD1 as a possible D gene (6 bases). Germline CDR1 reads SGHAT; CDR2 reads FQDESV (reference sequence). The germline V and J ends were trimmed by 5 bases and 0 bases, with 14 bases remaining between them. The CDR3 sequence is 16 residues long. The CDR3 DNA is TGTGCCAGCAGCCCCTGGGGGCTATCCTCTGGAAACACCATATATTTT. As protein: CASSPWGLSSGNTIYF.

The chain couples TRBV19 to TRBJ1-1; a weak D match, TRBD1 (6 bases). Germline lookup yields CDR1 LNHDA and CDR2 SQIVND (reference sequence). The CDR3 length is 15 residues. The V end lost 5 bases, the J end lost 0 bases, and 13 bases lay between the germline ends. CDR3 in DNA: TGTGCCAGTAGTTTAAGCACAGGGTTGAACACTGAAGCTTTCTTT. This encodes CASSLSTGLNTEAFF. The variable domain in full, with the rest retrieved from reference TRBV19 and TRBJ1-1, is DGGITQSPKYLFRKEGQNVTLSCEQNLNHDAMYWYRQDPGQGLRLIYYSQIVNDFQKGDIAEGYSVSREKKESFPLTVTSAQKNPTAFYLCASSLSTGLNTEAFFGQGTRLTVV.

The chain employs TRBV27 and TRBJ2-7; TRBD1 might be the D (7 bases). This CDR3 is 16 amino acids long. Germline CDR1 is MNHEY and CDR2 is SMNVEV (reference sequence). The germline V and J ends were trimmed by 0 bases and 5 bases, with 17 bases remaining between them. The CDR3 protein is CASSLSSGDSLDEQYF. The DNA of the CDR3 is TGTGCCAGCAGTTTATCGTCGGGGGACAGTTTGGACGAGCAGTACTTC.

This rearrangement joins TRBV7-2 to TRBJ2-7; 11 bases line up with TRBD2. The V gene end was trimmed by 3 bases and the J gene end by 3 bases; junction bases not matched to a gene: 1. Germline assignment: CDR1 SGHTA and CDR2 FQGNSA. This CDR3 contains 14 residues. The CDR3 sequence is CASSLTSGIYEQYF. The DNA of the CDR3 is TGTGCCAGCAGCTTGACTAGCGGGATCTACGAGCAGTACTTC. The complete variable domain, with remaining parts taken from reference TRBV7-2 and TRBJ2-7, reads GAGVSQSPSNKVTEKGKDVELRCDPISGHTALYWYRQSLGQGLEFLIYFQGNSAPDKSGLPSDRFSAERTGGSVSTLTIQRTQQEDSAVYLCASSLTSGIYEQYFGPGTRLTVT.

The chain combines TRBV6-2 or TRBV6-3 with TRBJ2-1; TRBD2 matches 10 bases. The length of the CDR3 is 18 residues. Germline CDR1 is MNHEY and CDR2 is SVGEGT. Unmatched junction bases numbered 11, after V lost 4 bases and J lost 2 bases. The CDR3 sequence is CASSFSRTSGFTYNEQFF. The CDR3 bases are TGTGCCAGCAGTTTTTCCAGGACTAGCGGATTTACCTACAATGAGCAGTTCTTC.

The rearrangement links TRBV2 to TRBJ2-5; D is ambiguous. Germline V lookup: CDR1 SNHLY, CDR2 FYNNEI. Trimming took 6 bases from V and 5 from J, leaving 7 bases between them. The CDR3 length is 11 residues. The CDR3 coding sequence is TGTGCCAGCAGGGTAGTCGAGACCCAGTACTTC. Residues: CASRVVETQYF.

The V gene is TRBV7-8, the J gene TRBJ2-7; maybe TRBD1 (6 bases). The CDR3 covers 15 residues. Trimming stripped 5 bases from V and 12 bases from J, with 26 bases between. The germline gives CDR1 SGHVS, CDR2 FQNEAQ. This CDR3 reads CASSLTQGFGSRVYF. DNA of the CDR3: TGTGCCAGCAGCCTAACACAGGGTTTCGGGTCCCGGGTGTACTTC. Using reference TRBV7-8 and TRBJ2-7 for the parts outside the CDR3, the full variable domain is GAGVSQSPRYKVAKRGQDVALRCDPISGHVSLFWYQQALGQGPEFLTYFQNEAQLDKSGLPSDRFFAERPEGSVSTLKIQRTQQEDSAVYLCASSLTQGFGSRVYFGPGTRLTVT.

This CDR3 reads CSVAGGTGGLETQYF. Written as DNA, the CDR3 is TGCAGCGTCGCGGGCGGGACAGGGGGCTTGGAGACCCAGTACTTC. The chain uses TRBV29-1 and TRBJ2-5, with 12 bases that match TRBD1. From germline, CDR1 is SQVTM and CDR2 ANQGSEA. J lost 5 bases, V lost 6 bases, and 10 bases had no gene match. The CDR3 spans 15 residues.

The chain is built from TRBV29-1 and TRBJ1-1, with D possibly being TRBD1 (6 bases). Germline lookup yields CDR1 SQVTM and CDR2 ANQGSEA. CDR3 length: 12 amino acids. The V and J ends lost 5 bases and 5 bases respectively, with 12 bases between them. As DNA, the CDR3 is TGCAGCGTTTCAGGGGCGGAGACTGAAGCTTTCTTT. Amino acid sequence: CSVSGAETEAFF.

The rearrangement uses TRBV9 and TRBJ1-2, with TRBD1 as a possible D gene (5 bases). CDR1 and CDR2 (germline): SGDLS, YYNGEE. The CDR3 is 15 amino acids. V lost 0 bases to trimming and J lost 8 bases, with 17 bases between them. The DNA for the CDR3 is TGTGCCAGCAGCGTAGGGTTGGGGCAGGGTATGGGCTACACCTTC. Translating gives CASSVGLGQGMGYTF.